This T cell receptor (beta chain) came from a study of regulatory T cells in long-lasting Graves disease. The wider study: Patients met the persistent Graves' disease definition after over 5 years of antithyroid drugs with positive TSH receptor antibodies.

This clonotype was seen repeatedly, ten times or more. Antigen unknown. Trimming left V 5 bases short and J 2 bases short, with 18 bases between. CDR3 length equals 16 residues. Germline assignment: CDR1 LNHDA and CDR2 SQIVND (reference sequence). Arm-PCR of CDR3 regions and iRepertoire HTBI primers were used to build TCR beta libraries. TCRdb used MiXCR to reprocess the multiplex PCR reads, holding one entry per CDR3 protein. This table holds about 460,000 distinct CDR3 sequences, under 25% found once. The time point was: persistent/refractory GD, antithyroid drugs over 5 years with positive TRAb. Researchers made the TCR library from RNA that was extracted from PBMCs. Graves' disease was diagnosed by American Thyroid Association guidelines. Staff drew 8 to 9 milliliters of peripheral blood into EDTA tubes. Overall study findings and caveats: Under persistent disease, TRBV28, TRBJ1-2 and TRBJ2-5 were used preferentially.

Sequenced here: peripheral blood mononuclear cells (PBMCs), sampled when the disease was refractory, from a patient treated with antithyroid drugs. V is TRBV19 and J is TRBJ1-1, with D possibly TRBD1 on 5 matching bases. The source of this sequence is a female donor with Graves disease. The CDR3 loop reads CASSSGPVQINTEAFF. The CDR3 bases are TGTGCCAGTAGTTCGGGACCAGTCCAAATCAACACTGAAGCTTTCTTT.